The entry below gives a single TCR beta chain sequence along with its context. The sample comes from a study of T cell changes during pregnancy in multiple sclerosis. CDR3 length: 13 residues. Per germline, CDR1 LNHDA and CDR2 SQIVND (reference sequence). The germline V and J ends were trimmed by 8 bases and 5 bases, with 16 bases remaining between them. Repertoires were generated with immunoSEQ multiplex PCR, while TCRdb's copy carries only in-frame clones and drops some. The profile shows roughly 45,000 clones, more than 85% of them singletons. The receptor's source is a female donor with multiple sclerosis, enrolled in a pregnancy study. The chain has TRBV19 and TRBJ2-7, with D possibly being TRBD2 (5 bases). Sample: CD8+ T cells from peripheral blood mononuclear cells, taken in the first trimester of pregnancy. The CDR3 sequence is CASGLPARDEQYF. The CDR3 bases are TGTGCCAGTGGCCTGCCCGCGAGGGACGAGCAGTACTTC.